A single sample is the source of the 13 T cell receptor beta chains below, sequenced in a study of Ad26.COV2.S vaccination and SARS-CoV-2 variants. This table comes from immunoSEQ multiplex PCR, and its TCRdb copy is limited to in-frame clones, with some not included. The sample consists of some 320,000 clones, 86% of them appearing once. Treatment noted: 19 received Ad26.COV2.S at low or high dose, single or two shots; 5 received placebo; per-sample allocation not given. Sampling was performed 63 days after the first vaccine or placebo injection. The sequencing here drew on peripheral blood, taken in a trial of Ad26.COV2.S vaccine versus placebo. The origin of the receptors is a person between 18 and 65 years old who received the Ad26.COV2.S COVID-19 vaccine or a placebo.

This chain uses TRBV6-5 with TRBJ2-7; a possible D gene is TRBD2 (6 bases). The length of the CDR3 is 12 residues. Germline lookup yields CDR1 MNHEY and CDR2 SVGAGI. The V gene lost 7 bases and the J gene lost 7 bases, with 14 bases spanning the gap. DNA of the CDR3: TGTGCCAGCACTGCTCTTGCGGGGGAGCAGTACTTC. Translated: CASTALAGEQYF.

V and J are TRBV19 and TRBJ1-1; D unresolved. V was trimmed by 9 bases and J by 4 bases, leaving 9 bases between them. There are 11 residues in the CDR3. Germline lookup yields CDR1 LNHDA and CDR2 SQIVND (reference sequence). CDR3 protein: CASRISTEAFF. CDR3 in DNA: TGTGCCAGCCGTATATCCACTGAAGCTTTCTTT.

The genes are TRBV10-3 and TRBJ2-7; 7 positions agree with TRBD1. Germline V gene data show CDR1 as ENHRY and CDR2 as SYGVKD. The ends lost 7 bases at V and 3 bases at J; junction bases unmatched: 9. This CDR3 contains 14 residues. The CDR3 DNA is TGTGCCATCAAGGGTGTCGGACAGGTCTACGAGCAGTACTTC. This sequence encodes CAIKGVGQVYEQYF.

This chain links TRBV5-4 with TRBJ1-1; 9 bases are shared with TRBD1. The CDR3 extends over 17 amino acids. Per the germline V gene, CDR1 is SGHNT and CDR2 is YYREEE (reference sequence). J gave up 0 bases and V 4 bases, and 10 bases lay outside the gene matches. The CDR3 bases are TGTGCCAGCAGCACGGGACAGGGTTTAGGGTTGAACACTGAAGCTTTCTTT. It encodes CASSTGQGLGLNTEAFF.

This clone was recorded once. The genes are TRBV7-2 and TRBJ2-7; D is possibly TRBD1 (6 bases). Trimming stripped 5 bases from V and 1 base from J, with 15 bases between. The CDR3 has 15 amino acids. CDR1 and CDR2 from the germline V gene are SGHTA and FQGNSA. The CDR3 is CASSPDRLQSYEQYF. The CDR3 nucleotides read TGTGCCAGCAGCCCTGACAGGCTCCAATCCTACGAGCAGTACTTC.

The chain has TRBV6-5 and TRBJ1-2; no reliable D call. The CDR3 spans 14 residues. Germline CDR1 reads MNHEY; CDR2 reads SVGAGI. V was trimmed by 6 bases and J by 8 bases, leaving 19 bases between them. CDR3 amino acids: CASRGKGYVYGYTF. CDR3 nucleotides: TGTGCCAGCAGAGGGAAAGGGTATGTGTACGGCTACACCTTC.

The V and J genes are TRBV10-3 and TRBJ2-3; possibly TRBD2 for D (6 bases). This CDR3 comprises 17 residues. Germline CDR1 is ENHRY and CDR2 is SYGVKD. V dropped 10 bases and J dropped 6 bases, with 29 bases sitting between them. CDR3 sequence: CATQPREAGSSFDTQYF. The CDR3 DNA is TGTGCCACCCAGCCCAGGGAAGCGGGCTCCTCGTTTGATACGCAGTATTTT.

On this clone: An end of the junction differs from the germline gene, which may be a read error. V gene TRBV5-1 combines with J gene TRBJ2-7; 11 nucleotides align to TRBD2. Germline values: CDR1 SGHRS, CDR2 YFSETQ. The CDR3 spans 17 residues. CDR3 nucleotides: TGCGCCAGCAGCTTGGACGGTTCGCCTAGCGGGGGGTACGCGCAGTACTTC. It translates to CASSLDGSPSGGYAQYF.

The chain has TRBV19 and TRBJ1-1; 9 nucleotides agree with TRBD1. In germline, CDR1 is LNHDA, CDR2 SQIVND (reference sequence). Trimming removed 9 bases from V and 5 bases from J; junction bases left unmatched: 10. The CDR3 is 14 amino acids. CDR3 loop: CASRFNGQGTEAFF. DNA of the CDR3: TGTGCCAGCCGCTTTAACGGACAGGGGACTGAAGCTTTCTTT.

The V gene is TRBV6-5, the J gene TRBJ1-2, with TRBD1 matching 10 bases. The CDR3 is 15 amino acids. The trim removed 6 bases at V and 2 bases at J, leaving 6 bases unmatched. The germline CDR1 and CDR2 sequences are MNHEY and SVGAGI. Here the CDR3 reads CASSPQGQGNYGYTF. The CDR3 nucleotides are TGTGCCAGCAGCCCCCAGGGACAGGGGAACTATGGCTACACCTTC.

In this sample, this clone turned up once. V and J are TRBV15 and TRBJ2-5; 12 bases fit TRBD1. Looked up from germline, CDR1 is LNHNV and CDR2 is YYDKDF (reference sequence). Trimming at V came to 5 bases and at J to 1 base, leaving 5 bases not matched to a gene. This CDR3 comprises 16 residues. This chain's CDR3 is CATSAGDRGRQETQYF. The CDR3 nucleotides read TGTGCCACCAGCGCGGGGGACAGGGGGCGCCAAGAGACCCAGTACTTC. Filled out from reference TRBV15 and TRBJ2-5, the complete variable domain reads DAMVIQNPRYQVTQFGKPVTLSCSQTLNHNVMYWYQQKSSQAPKLLFHYYDKDFNNEADTPDNFQSRRPNTSFCFLDIRSPGLGDTAMYLCATSAGDRGRQETQYFGPGTRLLVL.

For this clone: One junction end does not reproduce the germline sequence, and a read error may be involved. V is TRBV7-7 and J is TRBJ2-7; 10 bases agree with TRBD1. Looked up from germline, CDR1 is SSHAT and CDR2 is FNYEAQ (reference sequence). The length of the CDR3 is 17 residues. Here the CDR3 DNA reads TGTGCTAGCAGCTTAGGATTGGGGACAGGGGACTCCTACGAGCAGTACTTC. Amino acids: CASSLGLGTGDSYEQYF.

The chain uses TRBV28 and TRBJ1-1, with D unresolved. The V gene's germline CDR1 is MDHEN and CDR2 SYDVKM. CDR3 length: 14 amino acids. Trimming shortened V by 3 bases and J by 5 bases, and 13 bases separated the two germline ends. CDR3 coding DNA: TGTGCCAGCAGTTTTCGGGGAGCGCGGACTGAAGCTTTCTTT. Encoded protein: CASSFRGARTEAFF.